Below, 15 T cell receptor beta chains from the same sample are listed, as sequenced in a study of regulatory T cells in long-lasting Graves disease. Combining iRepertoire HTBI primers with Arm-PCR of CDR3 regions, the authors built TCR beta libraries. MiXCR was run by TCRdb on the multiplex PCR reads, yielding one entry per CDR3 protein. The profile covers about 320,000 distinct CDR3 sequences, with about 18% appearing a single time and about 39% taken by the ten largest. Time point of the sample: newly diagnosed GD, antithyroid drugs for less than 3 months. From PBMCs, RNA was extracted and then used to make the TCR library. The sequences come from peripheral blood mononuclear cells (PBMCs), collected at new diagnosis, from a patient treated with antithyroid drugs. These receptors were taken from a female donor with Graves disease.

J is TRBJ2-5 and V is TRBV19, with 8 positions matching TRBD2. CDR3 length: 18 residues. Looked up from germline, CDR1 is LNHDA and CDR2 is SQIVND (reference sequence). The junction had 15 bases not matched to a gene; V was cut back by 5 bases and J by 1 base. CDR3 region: CASSSWVAGPLGQETQYF. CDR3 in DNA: TGTGCCAGTAGTTCCTGGGTAGCGGGGCCCCTAGGCCAAGAGACCCAGTACTTC.

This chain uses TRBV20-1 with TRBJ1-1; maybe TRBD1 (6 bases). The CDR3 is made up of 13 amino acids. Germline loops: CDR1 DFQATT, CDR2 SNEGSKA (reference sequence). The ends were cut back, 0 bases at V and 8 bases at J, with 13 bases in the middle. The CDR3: CSARDRRGWEAFF. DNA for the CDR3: TGCAGTGCTAGAGATCGTAGGGGGTGGGAAGCTTTCTTT.

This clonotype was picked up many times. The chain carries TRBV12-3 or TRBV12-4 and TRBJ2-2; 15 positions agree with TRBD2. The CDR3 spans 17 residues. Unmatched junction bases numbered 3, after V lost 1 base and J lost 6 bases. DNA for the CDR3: TGTGCCAGCAGTTTAGGGACTAGCGGGAGGGATGCCGGGGAGCTGTTTTTT. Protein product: CASSLGTSGRDAGELFF.

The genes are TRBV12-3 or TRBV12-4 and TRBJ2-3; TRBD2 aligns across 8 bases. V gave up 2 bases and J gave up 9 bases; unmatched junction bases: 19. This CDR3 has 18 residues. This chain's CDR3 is CASSLLGVLAAQRGTQYF. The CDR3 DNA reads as TGTGCCAGCAGTTTATTGGGGGTACTAGCGGCCCAGCGGGGGACGCAGTATTTT.

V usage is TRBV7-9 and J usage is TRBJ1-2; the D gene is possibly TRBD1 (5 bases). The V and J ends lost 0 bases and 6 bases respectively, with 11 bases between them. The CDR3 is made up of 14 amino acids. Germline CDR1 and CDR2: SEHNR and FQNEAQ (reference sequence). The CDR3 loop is CASSLAPTGHGYTF. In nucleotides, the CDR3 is TGTGCCAGCAGCTTAGCCCCCACAGGACATGGCTACACCTTC.

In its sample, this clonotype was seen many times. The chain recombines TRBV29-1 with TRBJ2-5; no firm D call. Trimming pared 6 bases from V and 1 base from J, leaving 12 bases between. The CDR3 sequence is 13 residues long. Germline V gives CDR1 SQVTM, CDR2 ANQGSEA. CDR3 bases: TGCAGCGTCACCCGAGGCTCCCAAGAGACCCAGTACTTC. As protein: CSVTRGSQETQYF.

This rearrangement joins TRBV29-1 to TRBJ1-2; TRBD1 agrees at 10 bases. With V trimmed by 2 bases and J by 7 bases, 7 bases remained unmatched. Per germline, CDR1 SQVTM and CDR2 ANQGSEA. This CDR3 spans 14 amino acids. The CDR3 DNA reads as TGCAGCGTTGAACAGGACAGGGGGTCGGCTGGCTACACCTTC. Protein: CSVEQDRGSAGYTF.

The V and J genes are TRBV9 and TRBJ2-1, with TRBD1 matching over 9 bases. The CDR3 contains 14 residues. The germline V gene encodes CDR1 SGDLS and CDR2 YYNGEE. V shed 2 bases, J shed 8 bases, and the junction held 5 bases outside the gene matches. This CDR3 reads CASSVGTGLHEQFF. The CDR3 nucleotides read TGTGCCAGCAGCGTTGGGACAGGGTTACATGAGCAGTTCTTC. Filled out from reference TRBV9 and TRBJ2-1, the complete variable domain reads DSGVTQTPKHLITATGQRVTLRCSPRSGDLSVYWYQQSLDQGLQFLIQYYNGEERAKGNILERFSAQQFPDLHSELNLSSLELGDSALYFCASSVGTGLHEQFFGPGTRLTVL.

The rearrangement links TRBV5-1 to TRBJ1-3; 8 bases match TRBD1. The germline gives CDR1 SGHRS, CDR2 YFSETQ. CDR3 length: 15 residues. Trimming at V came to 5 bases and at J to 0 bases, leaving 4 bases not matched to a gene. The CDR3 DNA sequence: TGCGCCAGCAGGGACAGGGTGGGCTCTGGAAACACCATATATTTT. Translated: CASRDRVGSGNTIYF.

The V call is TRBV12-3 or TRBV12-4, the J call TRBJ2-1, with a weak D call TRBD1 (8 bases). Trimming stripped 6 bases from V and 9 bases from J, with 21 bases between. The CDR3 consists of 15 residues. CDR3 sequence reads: CASSPEQGGWREQFF. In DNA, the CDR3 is TGTGCCAGCAGCCCTGAACAGGGGGGGTGGCGTGAGCAGTTCTTC.

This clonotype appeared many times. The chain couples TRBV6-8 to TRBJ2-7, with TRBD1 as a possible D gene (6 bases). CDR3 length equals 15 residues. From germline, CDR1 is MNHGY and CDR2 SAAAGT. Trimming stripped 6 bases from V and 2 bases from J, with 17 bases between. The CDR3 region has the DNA TGTGCCAGCAGACTCCGGGACACCCATACCTACGAGCAGTACTTC. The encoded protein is CASRLRDTHTYEQYF.

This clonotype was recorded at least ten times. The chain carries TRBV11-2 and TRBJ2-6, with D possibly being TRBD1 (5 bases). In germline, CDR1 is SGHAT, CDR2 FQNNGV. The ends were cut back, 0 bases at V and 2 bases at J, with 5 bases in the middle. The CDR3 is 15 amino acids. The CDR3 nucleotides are TGTGCCAGCAGCTTAGAGGGGCCTGGGGCCAACGTCCTGACTTTC. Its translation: CASSLEGPGANVLTF.

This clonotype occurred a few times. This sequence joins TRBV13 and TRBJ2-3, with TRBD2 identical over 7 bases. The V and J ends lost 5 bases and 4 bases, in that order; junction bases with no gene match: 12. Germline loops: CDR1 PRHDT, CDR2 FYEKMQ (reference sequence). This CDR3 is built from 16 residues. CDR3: CASSRVEAGVSDTQYF. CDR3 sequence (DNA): TGTGCCAGCAGCCGCGTGGAGGCGGGAGTCTCAGATACGCAGTATTTT.

CDR3 loop: CASSPPLGGGGSYEQYF. The CDR3 DNA reads TGTGCCAGCTCACCACCGTTGGGTGGAGGGGGGTCCTACGAGCAGTACTTC. The chain couples TRBV18 to TRBJ2-7; D assignment may be TRBD1 or TRBD2 (6 bases each). Germline V gene data show CDR1 as KGHSH and CDR2 as LQKENI. CDR3 length: 17 amino acids. Between the trimmed V and J ends, which lost 0 bases and 1 base, there was a span of 16 bases.

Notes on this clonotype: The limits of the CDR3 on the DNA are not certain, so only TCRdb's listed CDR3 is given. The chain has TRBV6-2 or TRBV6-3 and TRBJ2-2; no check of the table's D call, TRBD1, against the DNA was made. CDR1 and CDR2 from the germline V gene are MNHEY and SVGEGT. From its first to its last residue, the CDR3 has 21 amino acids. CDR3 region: CASSFSSYEQYFGPGTGELFF.